One and the same sample provided the 14 T cell receptor beta chains below, sequenced in a study of cytomegalovirus exposure and HLA in healthy donors. Researchers ran the PCR with 60 Vbeta and 13 Jbeta primers. Some clones are missing from TCRdb's copy, which holds only in-frame ones; the method was immunoSEQ multiplex PCR. The sample has some 130,000 clones; 55% to 75% are singletons. Sample: PBMCs. Receptors were obtained from a man aged 25-45 years in good health and CMV-seropositive.

This clone turned up a few times. V gene TRBV7-2 combines with J gene TRBJ1-4, with 7 bases lining up with TRBD1. V lost 5 bases, J lost 8 bases, and 14 bases stayed unmatched. The CDR3 contains 16 residues. Germline CDR1 reads SGHTA; CDR2 reads FQGNSA. In nucleotides, the CDR3 is TGTGCCAGCAGCCCAAAAGCGCGGACAGGAGACGAAAAACTGTTTTTT. Its translation: CASSPKARTGDEKLFF.

With respect to this clone: Additional DNA sequences in this sample encode the identical CDR3. V and J are TRBV6-6 and TRBJ2-1, with 11 bases that match TRBD2. The CDR3 is made up of 15 amino acids. Germline loops: CDR1 MNHNY, CDR2 SVGAGI (reference sequence). The V segment lost 2 bases and the J segment 4 bases; nucleotides outside the gene matches: 1. CDR3 bases: TGTGCCAGCAGTTACGGGACTAGCGGTTACAATGAGCAGTTCTTC. This gives the protein CASSYGTSGYNEQFF.

This sequence joins TRBV25-1 and TRBJ1-5, with D maybe TRBD1 (5 bases). V gave up 4 bases and J gave up 2 bases, with 9 bases separating them. This CDR3 is built from 14 residues. From germline, CDR1 is MGHDK and CDR2 SYGVNS. The CDR3, as DNA: TGTGCCAGCAGTGCCGCGGGACGCAATCAGCCCCAGCATTTT. Amino acid sequence: CASSAAGRNQPQHF.

J is TRBJ1-2 and V is TRBV9; a weak D match, TRBD1 (5 bases). The CDR3 spans 14 residues. CDR1 is SGDLS and CDR2 is YYNGEE in the germline V gene. V was cut by 0 bases and J by 6 bases, with 12 bases left in between. CDR3 residues: CASSVVGGMDGYTF. The DNA for the CDR3 is TGTGCCAGCAGCGTAGTTGGGGGGATGGATGGCTACACCTTC.

For the CDR3, the DNA is TGCGCCAGCAGCCAGGGCCAGGCCCCCTACGAGCAGTACTTC. Its translation is CASSQGQAPYEQYF. This chain uses TRBV5-1 with TRBJ2-7; D possibly corresponds to TRBD1 (5 bases). The CDR3 loop spans 14 amino acids. V lost 4 bases and J lost 2, with 13 bases in between. Germline-derived CDR1 and CDR2 are SGHRS and YFSETQ.

The chain is built from TRBV25-1 and TRBJ2-2; maybe TRBD1 (5 bases). The V end lost 3 bases, the J end lost 0 bases, and 11 bases lay between the germline ends. The CDR3 length is 16 residues. The germline V gene encodes CDR1 MGHDK and CDR2 SYGVNS. The DNA of the CDR3 is TGTGCCAGCAGTGAGGGGCGGACATCGAACACCGGGGAGCTGTTTTTT. Translating gives CASSEGRTSNTGELFF.

This clone was recorded once. J is TRBJ2-6 and V is TRBV6-5; D gene uncertain. In germline, CDR1 is MNHEY, CDR2 SVGAGI. CDR3 size: 14 residues. V lost 2 bases and J 3 bases, leaving 5 bases between the germline ends. The CDR3 loop reads CASSYEIGANVLTF. The CDR3 nucleotides are TGTGCCAGCAGTTACGAGATTGGGGCCAACGTCCTGACTTTC.

This clone was seen only a few times. The DNA of the CDR3 is TGCGCCAGCAGTGAGAGGGGACTGGAGGGCGATGAGCAGTTCTTC. The encoded protein is CASSERGLEGDEQFF. The rearrangement uses TRBV10-2 and TRBJ2-1, with D perhaps TRBD2 (6 bases). Deletions cut 2 bases from V and 8 bases from J, with 16 bases between. The CDR3 runs to 15 residues. The V gene's germline CDR1 is WSHSY and CDR2 SAAADI.

The genes are TRBV18 and TRBJ1-1, with 8 nucleotides matching TRBD1. Germline lookup yields CDR1 KGHSH and CDR2 LQKENI. Trimming took 3 bases from V and 3 from J; bases not matched to a gene: 6. The CDR3 contains 15 residues. The CDR3 is CASSPRTGRDTEAFF. CDR3 coding DNA: TGTGCCAGCTCACCGAGGACAGGGAGGGACACTGAAGCTTTCTTT.

The V gene is TRBV9, the J gene TRBJ2-7, with 10 nucleotides matching TRBD1. V shed 4 bases and J 4 bases; nucleotides not matched to a gene: 5. The germline V gene has CDR1 SGDLS and CDR2 YYNGEE. This CDR3 is 14 amino acids long. This CDR3 is CASSLSDRGYEQYF. Written as DNA, the CDR3 is TGTGCCAGCAGCCTGTCGGACAGGGGGTACGAGCAGTACTTC.

The chain uses TRBV5-4 and TRBJ2-3; TRBD2 matches at 12 bases. The CDR3 contains 17 residues. Germline values: CDR1 SGHNT, CDR2 YYREEE (reference sequence). V lost 2 bases, J lost 0 bases, and 4 bases stayed unmatched. Here the CDR3 reads CASSLFGTSGSTDTQYF. For the CDR3, the DNA is TGTGCCAGCAGCTTATTCGGGACTAGCGGGAGCACAGATACGCAGTATTTT.

Only a few counts were recorded for this clone. In DNA form, the CDR3 reads TGTGCCAGCAGATCACAAGGGGGGGGGCTGGGGAACACTGAAGCTTTCTTT. It yields the protein CASRSQGGGLGNTEAFF. This chain connects TRBV7-3 to TRBJ1-1, with a tentative D call TRBD1 (6 bases). CDR1 is SGHTA and CDR2 is FQGTGA in the germline V gene. CDR3 length: 17 residues. V was cut by 6 bases and J by 1 base, with 21 bases left in between. The variable domain in full, with the rest retrieved from reference TRBV7-3 and TRBJ1-1, is GAGVSQTPSNKVTEKGKYVELRCDPISGHTALYWYRQSLGQGPEFLIYFQGTGAADDSGLPNDRFFAVRPEGSVSTLKIQRTERGDSAVYLCASRSQGGGLGNTEAFFGQGTRLTVV.

J is TRBJ2-1 and V is TRBV4-2, with TRBD2 matching 9 bases. This CDR3 region has 16 residues. Per the germline V gene, CDR1 is LGHNA and CDR2 is YNFKEQ. After removal of 3 bases from V and 5 bases from J, the junction contained 8 bases not matched to a gene. CDR3 in DNA: TGTGCCAGCAGCCATTTTAGCGGGAGTCGGCACAATGAGCAGTTCTTC. It specifies CASSHFSGSRHNEQFF.

This rearrangement joins TRBV14 to TRBJ2-3; 8 positions agree with TRBD2. The germline CDR1 and CDR2 sequences are SGHDN and FVKESK. This CDR3 is built from 16 residues. With 5 bases clipped from V and 5 bases from J, the junction kept 12 bases outside the gene matches. The CDR3 is CASSYRAGAEGDTQYF. As DNA, the CDR3 is TGTGCCAGCAGCTATCGAGCGGGAGCGGAGGGAGATACGCAGTATTTT.